A selection of T cell receptor beta chains follows, all from one sample in a study of T cell responses to AZD1222 COVID-19 vaccine. The assay was immunoSEQ multiplex PCR, and TCRdb's table has in-frame clones only and misses some. The sample consists of approximately 89,000 clones, 75% to 95% of them appearing once. Sequences were derived from peripheral blood, sampled on day 0 of MenACWY control vaccination. The source of these receptors is an adult in good health. Each CDR3 is given with its conserved first and last residue. Rows may omit the clone size; those that give it use once, few, many or a size class.

j_call v_call clone_size cdr3_aa
TRBJ1-4 TRBV6-6 NA CASRHRDTTNEKLFF
TRBJ2-7 TRBV28 NA CASSKETSGSYEQYF
TRBJ1-4 TRBV29-1 NA CSVGQGGIEKLFF
TRBJ2-7 TRBV28 NA CASTGVYEQYF
TRBJ1-5 TRBV6-5 NA CASSPGRGNQPQHF
TRBJ2-3 TRBV7-3 NA CASSPGTGGVTDTQYF
TRBJ1-1 TRBV15 NA CATSSVTGGAFF
TRBJ2-1 TRBV2 few CASRALLGGLAGHYEQFF
TRBJ1-2 TRBV9 NA CASSGQGLANYGYTF
TRBJ1-2 TRBV7-8 NA CASGVGQGAYGYTF
TRBJ2-3 TRBV7-2 NA CASSSSTDTQYF
TRBJ1-3 TRBV30 NA CAQEGRAGGNTIYF
TRBJ2-7 TRBV23-1 NA CASSQGRGQTYEQYF
TRBJ1-1 TRBV5-8 once CASSLVVVWGQGRNTEAFF
TRBJ1-1 TRBV12-3/TRBV12-4 NA CASSFGSNTEAFF
TRBJ2-1 TRBV7-8 once CASSPREGGNEQFF
TRBJ1-1 TRBV13 once CASSSLRTEAFF
TRBJ2-2 TRBV5-1 NA CASSSDRGSNTGELFF
TRBJ2-3 TRBV7-2 NA CASRIQTDTQYF
TRBJ1-2 TRBV27 NA CASTSDRGGGYGYTF
TRBJ1-4 TRBV29-1 NA CSVAGGAEKLFF
TRBJ1-2 TRBV30 NA CAWSVTRGYGYTF
TRBJ2-5 TRBV28 NA CATFGGTQETQYF
TRBJ2-5 TRBV5-4 NA CASSFSDSYQETQYF
TRBJ2-3 TRBV24-1 NA CATSDLWGDTQYF
TRBJ1-1 TRBV15 NA CATSRGQLSNTEAFF
TRBJ1-4 TRBV30 NA CACITLQGHEKLFF
TRBJ1-2 TRBV11-2 NA CASNLGGGYTF
TRBJ2-1 TRBV5-1 NA CASSLAKTSGYNEQFF
TRBJ1-3 TRBV5-1 NA CASSAQANSGNTIYF
TRBJ1-1 TRBV14 once CASSQPNTEAFF
TRBJ2-1 TRBV4-2 few CASSQEGGSSYNEQFF
TRBJ1-1 TRBV4-1 NA CASSQQGGDTEAFF
TRBJ2-2 TRBV7-9 NA CASSLRVGELFF
TRBJ2-3 TRBV6-5 NA CASSYSGPTDTQYF
TRBJ2-1 TRBV19 NA CASSNRGGSMDEQFF
TRBJ2-5 TRBV27 NA CASSKGVTQYF
TRBJ2-1 TRBV28 NA CASSLGGTHHFKQFF
TRBJ1-2 TRBV19 NA CASSGPGRWGYTF
TRBJ2-3 TRBV25-1 NA CASSGASPDTQYF
TRBJ1-1 TRBV7-9 NA CASTQGDRGRGTEAFF
TRBJ2-3 TRBV4-3 NA CASSPQQRSTQYF